A selection of T cell receptor beta chains follows, all from one sample in a study of monozygotic twins with cystic fibrosis. Profiled with immunoSEQ multiplex PCR; TCRdb holds only in-frame clones, not every one. The sample yields around 30,000 clones, about 85% seen once. The sequenced sample consisted of blood. The receptors shown here come from a girl under 10 years old with cystic fibrosis. CDR3s include the opening cysteine and the closing phenylalanine or tryptophan. A D gene is named only where the DNA matches it firmly. Size is omitted from some rows. Given values are once, few, many or a class for expanded clones.

DNA | CDR3 | size | J | D | V
TGTGCCAGCAGTGAAATGGGCGAGACCCAGTACTTC | CASSEMGETQYF | few | TRBJ2-5 | . | TRBV6-1
TGTGCCAGCAGTGGGGGGGAGTATTACGATACGCAGTATTTT | CASSGGEYYDTQYF | once | TRBJ2-3 | . | TRBV6-1
TGTGCCAGCAGCCCCAGAATGGGCCCCAATCAGCCCCAGCATTTT | CASSPRMGPNQPQHF | once | TRBJ1-5 | . | TRBV27
TGCAGCTTTGACAGGGAAAACATGAACACTGAAGCTTTCTTT | CSFDRENMNTEAFF | . | TRBJ1-1 | TRBD1 | TRBV29-1
TGTGCCAGCAGTTTCCGAGCGGTGATAGCGGGAGACACCGGGGAGCTGTTTTTT | CASSFRAVIAGDTGELFF | . | TRBJ2-2 | TRBD2 | TRBV27
TGTGCCAGCGGCCTAAGACAGGGGTCACCCCTCCACTTT | CASGLRQGSPLHF | . | TRBJ1-6 | TRBD1 | TRBV7-2
TGTGCCAGCAGCTTAGCGGCGGGAGGGATCGATGAGCAGTTCTTC | CASSLAAGGIDEQFF | . | TRBJ2-1 | TRBD2 | TRBV7-2
TGTGCCAGCAGTCTGCACTTTGGACAGCTCTACAATGAGCAGTTCTTC | CASSLHFGQLYNEQFF | few | TRBJ2-1 | . | TRBV28
TGTGCCAGCAGACCTCCGGGCAGTTTTGACAATGAGCAGTTCTTC | CASRPPGSFDNEQFF | once | TRBJ2-1 | . | TRBV7-2
TGTGCCAGCTCACCACCGAACGGGACACACTACAATGAGCAGTTCTTC | CASSPPNGTHYNEQFF | . | TRBJ2-1 | . | TRBV18
TGTGCCAGCAGTTCCTCCTTTCTGAATGAGCAGTTCTTC | CASSSSFLNEQFF | . | TRBJ2-1 | . | TRBV6-5
TGCAGCGGTCGAGCGGGAGAATACAATGAGCAGTTCTTC | CSGRAGEYNEQFF | once | TRBJ2-1 | TRBD2 | TRBV29-1
TGTGCCAGCAGTGAATCGGCCCAGCAGTTCTTC | CASSESAQQFF | . | TRBJ2-1 | . | TRBV2
TGTGCCAGCAGTGAAAGGCCTTCGGCAGGGACTTCGAGAGCTGAAGCTTTCTTT | CASSERPSAGTSRAEAFF | . | TRBJ1-1 | . | TRBV6-4
TGTGCCTGGGGACAAGAATTCTACGAGCAGTACTTC | CAWGQEFYEQYF | . | TRBJ2-7 | . | TRBV30
TGCGCCAGCGCGCTTACGGGGGCGCAAGGCTACACCTTC | CASALTGAQGYTF | . | TRBJ1-2 | . | TRBV5-1
TGTGCCAGCAGCTTAGCGCCGAGACAGGGTGGTTGGCGAGGATCTGAAGCTTTCTTT | CASSLAPRQGGWRGSEAFF | . | TRBJ1-1 | TRBD1 | TRBV7-8
TGTGCCAGCAGCTTAAGAGTAGGCATGAACACTGAAGCTTTCTTT | CASSLRVGMNTEAFF | . | TRBJ1-1 | . | TRBV7-9
TGTGCCAGCAGCCTAACAGGGTCGGACACTGAAGCTTTCTTT | CASSLTGSDTEAFF | . | TRBJ1-1 | . | TRBV2
TGTGCCAGCAGTGCTGGAGCTATGACTAAAAAGACCCAGTACTTC | CASSAGAMTKKTQYF | . | TRBJ2-5 | . | TRBV6-1
TGTGCCAGCAGCACGGACGTAACTAACTATGGCTACACCTTC | CASSTDVTNYGYTF | . | TRBJ1-2 | . | TRBV9
TGTGCCAGCAGCCCCCAGGGACTAGCGGTATGGAATGAGCAGTTCTTC | CASSPQGLAVWNEQFF | . | TRBJ2-1 | TRBD2 | TRBV9
TGTGCCAGCAGCTTGGGGGGGAACTTAGATCAGCCCCAGCATTTT | CASSLGGNLDQPQHF | . | TRBJ1-5 | . | TRBV5-4
TGTGCCATCAGTCAACTAGCGGGAGGGACCAATGAGCAGTTCTTC | CAISQLAGGTNEQFF | . | TRBJ2-1 | TRBD2 | TRBV10-3
TGTGCCAGCAGTGCTGGGGTCACCCAAAATCAGCCCCAGCATTTT | CASSAGVTQNQPQHF | few | TRBJ1-5 | . | TRBV6-1
TGTGCCAGCAGACCCTCGGACAGCTATGGCTACACCTTC | CASRPSDSYGYTF | . | TRBJ1-2 | . | TRBV6-6
TGCGCCAGCAGCGAGGACCCGGGTGGAAACACCATATATTTT | CASSEDPGGNTIYF | . | TRBJ1-3 | . | TRBV5-1
TGTGCCAGCAGTTCATCACCAAGCGGAGGGGGTGGGGCCAAAAACATTCAGTACTTC | CASSSSPSGGGGAKNIQYF | . | TRBJ2-4 | . | TRBV27